The T cell receptor beta chain described here comes from a study of blood T cell repertoires in COVID-19. Study background: Sites in the United States, Italy and Spain provided acute and convalescent COVID-19 samples. Sources were T cells, B-cell-depleted T cells, or PBMCs; the material itself was cDNA or gDNA.

Profiled with immunoSEQ multiplex PCR; TCRdb holds only in-frame clones, not every one. The sample lists roughly 440,000 clones, about 91% seen once, with roughly an eighth in the top ten. The V and J ends lost 3 bases and 14 bases respectively, with 11 bases between them. CDR3 length: 12 residues. One Seattle source followed patients from active infection through their disease course. The chain has TRBV12-3 or TRBV12-4 and TRBJ1-6; D is unresolved. The sequenced material came from peripheral blood. The sequence derives from a woman in her forties or fifties with COVID-19, enrolled during active disease. CDR3 amino acids: CASSLSGRALHF. Here the CDR3 DNA reads TGTGCCAGCAGTTTGTCGGGGAGAGCCCTCCACTTT.